This T cell receptor beta chain was sequenced during a study of blood T cells in healthy people across ages. To note about this clonotype: Its antigen remains unknown.

General study findings and limits: Getting older went along with TCR beta diversity per million T cells dropping roughly linearly.

The CDR3 is 13 residues long. V was shortened by 5 bases and J by 6 bases, with 11 bases between the two germline ends. Through a sample-barcoded 5' primer and a J-beta primer mix, a second PCR was run for roughly 6 to 11 cycles. A single record per CDR3 protein comes from TCRdb applying MiXCR to the 5' RACE reads. The sample has approximately 810,000 distinct CDR3 sequences, 36% seen once. Sequencing was performed on blood. The rearrangement uses TRBV12-3 or TRBV12-4 and TRBJ1-5; D might be TRBD1 (5 bases). The receptor was isolated from a young man in good health. CDR3 nucleotide sequence: TGTGCCAGCAGTCTTGCAGGGACTCAGCCCCAGCATTTT. Residues: CASSLAGTQPQHF.